This passage covers 2 T cell receptor beta chains from one sample sequenced in a study of T cell responses to AZD1222 COVID-19 vaccine. Generated by immunoSEQ multiplex PCR, the TCRdb table keeps only in-frame clones and is missing some. This sample yields about 93,000 clones, of which 65% to 90% are seen a single time; 5% to 6.5% belongs to the top ten. The specimen comprised peripheral blood, sampled on day 0 of AZD1222 vaccination. All receptors come from an adult in good health.

This clone was recorded a few times. V is TRBV7-9 and J is TRBJ1-1; D unclear. The V end was cut by 3 bases, the J end by 0 bases, with 5 bases between. This CDR3 is 13 amino acids long. Germline lookup yields CDR1 SEHNR and CDR2 FQNEAQ (reference sequence). The CDR3 is CASSFTVNTEAFF. The CDR3, as DNA: TGTGCCAGCAGCTTCACAGTGAACACTGAAGCTTTCTTT.

This chain joins TRBV4-3 and TRBJ1-2; no firm D call. V shed 1 base and J shed 2 bases, with 8 bases lying between them. The CDR3 has 14 residues. The germline V gene has CDR1 LGHNA and CDR2 YSLEER. CDR3 sequence (DNA): TGCGCCAGCAGCCAAGGCCGGGCAAACTATGGCTACACCTTC. The encoded protein is CASSQGRANYGYTF.